These 16 T cell receptor beta chains originate from one sample sequenced in a study of PD-L1 blockade in urothelial cancer. Profiled with immunoSEQ multiplex PCR; TCRdb holds only in-frame clones, not every one. The sample gives just under 30,000 clones, approximately 86% of which show up once; over 1.5% is in the top ten. The specimen was PBMCs, collected around atezolizumab (anti-PD-L1) treatment. These receptors came from a man between 45 and 60 years old with urothelial cancer.

The J gene is TRBJ1-4, the V gene TRBV5-1; the D is unclear. The CDR3 extends over 16 amino acids. Between the trimmed V and J ends, which lost 1 base and 0 bases, there was a span of 10 bases. From germline, CDR1 is SGHRS and CDR2 YFSETQ. This CDR3 reads CASSLNGVATNEKLFF. CDR3 nucleotides: TGCGCCAGCAGCTTGAACGGAGTTGCAACTAATGAAAAACTGTTTTTT.

In its sample, this clone was seen once. The chain joins TRBV6-5 to TRBJ2-7, with a possible D match to TRBD1 (6 bases). Looked up from germline, CDR1 is MNHEY and CDR2 is SVGAGI. The CDR3 consists of 13 residues. Trimming pared 2 bases from V and 5 bases from J, leaving 10 bases between. The CDR3 DNA reads TGTGCCAGCAGTTACGGGGGCCTGGACGAGCAGTACTTC. It encodes CASSYGGLDEQYF.

The chain joins TRBV11-2 to TRBJ2-5; D gene uncertain. The CDR3 is 16 residues long. Germline CDR1 SGHAT, CDR2 FQNNGV. The V end lost 2 bases, the J end lost 1 base, and 14 bases lay between the germline ends. The CDR3 protein is CASSLNGQSFQETQYF. CDR3 bases: TGTGCCAGCAGCTTAAATGGGCAGAGCTTCCAAGAGACCCAGTACTTC.

V and J are TRBV9 and TRBJ2-7; TRBD2 matches 7 bases. This CDR3 has 15 residues. The ends lost 3 bases at V and 2 bases at J; junction bases unmatched: 8. The germline V gene encodes CDR1 SGDLS and CDR2 YYNGEE. The DNA for the CDR3 is TGTGCCAGCAGCGCCTTTGCACTAGCGACCTACGAGCAGTACTTC. Translated, it gives CASSAFALATYEQYF.

The chain joins TRBV5-1 to TRBJ2-3; 10 bases agree with TRBD2. The CDR3 contains 16 residues. Germline CDR1 is SGHRS and CDR2 is YFSETQ. With 5 bases clipped from V and 4 bases from J, the junction kept 10 bases outside the gene matches. The CDR3: CASRETSGPTADTQYF. The CDR3 DNA follows: TGCGCCAGCAGGGAGACTAGCGGGCCCACTGCAGATACGCAGTATTTT.

The gene calls are TRBV6-5 and TRBJ2-6; tentative D call: TRBD1 (5 bases). The V gene lost 2 bases and the J gene lost 0 bases, with 5 bases spanning the gap. This CDR3 region has 15 residues. Germline CDR1 is MNHEY and CDR2 is SVGAGI. CDR3 region: CASSYGHSGANVLTF. In DNA, the CDR3 is TGTGCCAGCAGTTACGGACACTCTGGGGCCAACGTCCTGACTTTC.

In this sample, this clone turned up once. CDR3 in amino acids: CASSLAGATNEKLFF. For the CDR3, the DNA is TGTGCCAGCAGTTTAGCGGGTGCAACTAATGAAAAACTGTTTTTT. The V call is TRBV27, the J call TRBJ1-4; D ambiguous. Germline V gene lookup returns CDR1 MNHEY and CDR2 SMNVEV (reference sequence). V was pared by 2 bases and J by 0 bases, with 7 bases between. The CDR3 is 15 amino acids.

The chain combines TRBV5-4 with TRBJ2-7; 8 nucleotides agree with TRBD1. In germline, CDR1 is SGHNT, CDR2 YYREEE (reference sequence). This CDR3 is 13 amino acids long. J gave up 6 bases and V 3 bases, and 5 bases lay outside the gene matches. The CDR3 sequence is CASSSDRAREQYF. The CDR3 region has the DNA TGTGCCAGCAGCTCGGACAGGGCTCGCGAGCAGTACTTC.

This clone was recorded once. The CDR3 DNA is TGTGCCAGCAGTTTTATTCGGGACAGGGTGTACGAGCAGTACTTC. As protein: CASSFIRDRVYEQYF. J is TRBJ2-7 and V is TRBV7-6, with 9 bases that match TRBD1. The CDR3 spans 15 residues. Losses at the gene ends were 6 bases for V and 4 bases for J; bases not matched to a gene: 10. The germline gives CDR1 SGHVS, CDR2 FNYEAQ.

The V and J genes are TRBV6-6 and TRBJ2-1; 11 bases align to TRBD2. CDR3 length equals 16 residues. Germline V gene sequence: CDR1 MNHNY, CDR2 SVGAGI (reference sequence). With V trimmed by 7 bases and J by 6 bases, 11 bases remained unmatched. The CDR3 loop reads CASIPLAGEDPNEQFF. As DNA, the CDR3 is TGTGCCAGCATCCCACTAGCGGGAGAGGATCCCAATGAGCAGTTCTTC.

The rearrangement uses TRBV7-2 and TRBJ1-5, with TRBD1 identical over 9 bases. The CDR3 totals 16 residues. Germline-derived CDR1 and CDR2 are SGHTA and FQGNSA. Unmatched junction bases numbered 9, after V lost 4 bases and J lost 5 bases. CDR3: CASSSQTGQGYQPQHF. As DNA, the CDR3 is TGTGCCAGCAGCTCCCAAACTGGACAGGGGTATCAGCCCCAGCATTTT.

The chain recombines TRBV15 with TRBJ1-5, with a possible D match to TRBD1 (6 bases). The germline V and J ends were trimmed by 6 bases and 0 bases, with 15 bases remaining between them. The CDR3 loop spans 16 amino acids. Germline CDR1 is LNHNV and CDR2 is YYDKDF (reference sequence). The CDR3, as DNA: TGTGCCACCAGTTTTGCAGGGGAGGGTAGCAATCAGCCCCAGCATTTT. It yields the protein CATSFAGEGSNQPQHF.

The chain employs TRBV6-5 and TRBJ2-5, with a tentative D call TRBD1 (6 bases). This CDR3 has 14 amino acids. Deletions cut 7 bases from V and 2 bases from J, with 14 bases between. The germline CDR1 and CDR2 sequences are MNHEY and SVGAGI. Here the CDR3 DNA reads TGTGCCAGCAAAAGGACAGCCAGTCAAGAGACCCAGTACTTC. Its translation: CASKRTASQETQYF.

The chain employs TRBV29-1 and TRBJ2-7, with 10 bases identical to TRBD2. The ends lost 8 bases at V and 7 bases at J; junction bases unmatched: 11. The CDR3 runs to 13 residues. Per germline, CDR1 SQVTM and CDR2 ANQGSEA. CDR3 sequence reads: CSTSGRAPGEQYF. The CDR3 DNA reads TGCAGCACCAGCGGGAGGGCCCCTGGAGAGCAGTACTTC.

Here the CDR3 reads CASSLRVVEQYF. Here the CDR3 DNA reads TGTGCCAGCAGCCTCAGGGTTGTCGAGCAGTACTTC. V is TRBV7-2 and J is TRBJ2-7; possible D gene TRBD1, 5 bases. This CDR3 is built from 12 residues. Germline lookup yields CDR1 SGHTA and CDR2 FQGNSA. The ends were cut back, 5 bases at V and 6 bases at J, with 11 bases in the middle.

This chain joins TRBV7-3 and TRBJ1-1; D perhaps matches TRBD1 (6 bases). Germline V CDR1 and CDR2: SGHTA, FQGTGA. The CDR3 length is 13 residues. V lost 5 bases, J lost 1 base, and 8 bases lay in between. CDR3 protein: CASSQTGNTEAFF. Written as DNA, the CDR3 is TGTGCCAGCAGCCAGACAGGGAACACTGAAGCTTTCTTT.